This record looks at one T cell receptor beta chain sequence and its context. Original methodology: Estimated nucleated cell counts came from reference gene primer amplification. Libraries were prepared by immunoSEQ multiplex PCR; TCRdb keeps only in-frame clonotypes and omits some of them. V and J calls and clone size are given by that table; D and trimming were obtained from the DNA. Here the sample spans under 250,000 clones, roughly four fifths being singletons. Trimming took 2 bases from V and 2 from J; bases not matched to a gene: 3. The length of the CDR3 is 15 residues. Germline V lookup: CDR1 SGDLS, CDR2 YYNGEE. This sample is drawn from a study of blood T cell repertoires in COVID-19. Study summary: T cells, B-cell-depleted T cells, or PBMCs supplied cDNA or gDNA.

The sequenced sample consisted of peripheral blood. This TCR was sampled from a woman aged 50 to 60 with active or convalescent COVID-19. The chain links TRBV9 to TRBJ2-3; 9 bases fit TRBD2. CDR3 sequence (DNA): TGTGCCAGCAGCGTCGGCGGGAGGGCCACAGATACGCAGTATTTT. Translating gives CASSVGGRATDTQYF.